The rows below give T cell receptor beta chains drawn from one sample of a study of patients and donors after allogeneic stem cell transplantation. TCRdb reanalysed the RT-PCR reads using MiXCR and keeps one entry per CDR3 protein. The repertoire holds about 230,000 distinct CDR3 sequences, with less than 15% as singletons. Sample: blood, either unsorted or a sorted T cell fraction (not recorded which). The source is a human donor who was either an allogeneic HSCT recipient or a stem cell or donor lymphocyte infusion donor (not recorded which). It is not recorded whose cells these are; they may come from a transplant donor. The CDR3 runs from the conserved cysteine through the conserved F or W. The D gene is left open where the match is weak. Clone size is given for some rows only: seen once, a few or many times, or a class if the clone is expanded.

d_call | clone_size | j_call | v_call | cdr3_nt | cdr3_aa
NA | few | TRBJ2-3 | TRBV20-1 | TGCAGTGCTAGAGATAGGGCCCCAGGTCGCACAGATACGCAGTATTTT | CSARDRAPGRTDTQYF
TRBD1 | many | TRBJ2-2 | TRBV30 | TGTGCCTGGAGCATGAGGACAGGGCTCACCGGGGAGCTGTTTTTT | CAWSMRTGLTGELFF
NA | NA | TRBJ2-7 | TRBV30 | TGTGCCTGGAGTTTGTCTATCTACGAGCAGTACTTC | CAWSLSIYEQYF
NA | NA | TRBJ2-3 | TRBV7-8 | TGTGCCAGCAGCTTCGGCCCGAACCAAGGCACAGATACGCAGTATTTT | CASSFGPNQGTDTQYF
TRBD2 | few | TRBJ2-1 | TRBV20-1 | TGCAGTGCTATGGGGACTAGCGGGAGTAGGTATGAGCAGTTCTTC | CSAMGTSGSRYEQFF
NA | NA | TRBJ1-1 | TRBV4-1 | TGCGCCATCAGCCAAGAAGACAGGAACACTGAAGCTTTCTTT | CAISQEDRNTEAFF
NA | NA | TRBJ2-3 | TRBV20-1 | TGCAGTGCTAGAGTCCAAGCCTACACAGATACGCAGTATTTT | CSARVQAYTDTQYF
NA | NA | TRBJ1-5 | TRBV2 | TGTGCCAGCAGAGAGGGGGGTTTAAGCAATCAGCCCCAGCATTTT | CASREGGLSNQPQHF
TRBD1 | few | TRBJ1-1 | TRBV11-2 | TGTGCCAGCAGCTCGGACAGGGTTACCACTGAAGCTTTCTTT | CASSSDRVTTEAFF
NA | NA | TRBJ1-1 | TRBV20-1 | TGCAGTGCTAGTCCCGGGCCCAAGTTTGAAGCTTTCTTT | CSASPGPKFEAFF
NA | many | TRBJ2-3 | TRBV5-1 | TGCGCCAGCAGCTTGGTGGGGGCGGCAGATACGCAGTATTTT | CASSLVGAADTQYF
NA | NA | TRBJ2-1 | TRBV5-1 | TGCGCCAGCAGTTACAGGGTTTGGGAGCAGTTCTTC | CASSYRVWEQFF
TRBD2 | NA | TRBJ2-5 | TRBV5-1 | TGCGCCAGCAGCTTGAGCGGGGGGATTGAAGAGACCCAGTACTTC | CASSLSGGIEETQYF
TRBD1 | many | TRBJ1-5 | TRBV29-1 | TGCAGCGGCGCGACAGGGCTCAATCAGCCCCAGCATTTT | CSGATGLNQPQHF
NA | many | TRBJ2-3 | TRBV29-1 | TGCAGCGTTGACCTCACGACAAGCACAGATACGCAGTATTTT | CSVDLTTSTDTQYF
TRBD2 | few | TRBJ2-2 | TRBV11-1 | TGTGCCAGCAGCTTAGAAGGGACTAGCGGGAGAAGAGGCACCGGGGAGCTGTTTTTT | CASSLEGTSGRRGTGELFF
NA | few | TRBJ2-5 | TRBV6-2/TRBV6-3 | TGTGCCAGCAGTTCCCATCGGAGGGGGGTCGAGACCCAGTACTTC | CASSSHRRGVETQYF
NA | few | TRBJ1-1 | TRBV3-1 | TGTGCCAGCAGCCAAGAGGGAATGAACACTGAAGCTTTCTTT | CASSQEGMNTEAFF
NA | few | TRBJ2-1 | TRBV10-2 | TGCGCCAGCAGTGAGAGTTGGACCTACAATGAGCAGTTCTTC | CASSESWTYNEQFF
NA | NA | TRBJ1-4 | TRBV2 | TGTGCCAGCAGTGACATTTTTGAAAAACTGTTTTTT | CASSDIFEKLFF
NA | many | TRBJ2-7 | TRBV4-2 | TGTGCCAGCAGCCAAGATTATGGGGTTGTTGATAACGAGCAGTACTTC | CASSQDYGVVDNEQYF
NA | few | TRBJ1-1 | TRBV7-9 | TGTGCCAGCAGCTCCACAGTCTCCAGGGAAGCTTTCTTT | CASSSTVSREAFF
NA | NA | TRBJ1-5 | TRBV24-1 | TGTGCCACCATCACGAGGGGGTTGGGCAATCAGCCCCAGCATTTT | CATITRGLGNQPQHF
NA | few | TRBJ2-7 | TRBV29-1 | TGCAGCGTTGTACAGGGATGGGGCGAGCAGTACTTC | CSVVQGWGEQYF
TRBD1 | few | TRBJ1-6 | TRBV20-1 | TGCAGTGCTAGAGATCAGGTTCGGGACAGACATAATTCACCCCTCCACTTT | CSARDQVRDRHNSPLHF
NA | once | TRBJ1-1 | TRBV30 | TGTGCCTGGACGGGACCGTGGAACACTGAAGCTTTCTTT | CAWTGPWNTEAFF
TRBD1 | NA | TRBJ2-7 | TRBV7-2 | TGTGCCAGCAGCCAAGACAGGGCGCACTCCTACGAGCAGTACTTC | CASSQDRAHSYEQYF
NA | many | TRBJ1-3 | TRBV18 | TGTGCCAGCTCACCTGACAGGCTCTCTGGAAACACCATATATTTT | CASSPDRLSGNTIYF
NA | many | TRBJ1-2 | TRBV10-3 | TGTGCCATCAGCGGAAAAGCTAACTATGGCTACACCTTC | CAISGKANYGYTF
NA | NA | TRBJ1-3 | TRBV12-3/TRBV12-4 | TGTGCCAGCAGTTTATTTAGTCGAGGAAACACCATATATTTT | CASSLFSRGNTIYF
TRBD2 | many | TRBJ2-7 | TRBV6-1 | TGTGCCAGCAGTGCCAGCGGGAGTGGTTACGAGCAGTACTTC | CASSASGSGYEQYF
TRBD2 | few | TRBJ2-1 | TRBV27 | TGTGCCAGCAGCAAAATCCTAGCGGGAGGGTTGAATGAGCAGTTCTTC | CASSKILAGGLNEQFF
TRBD1 | NA | TRBJ2-3 | TRBV20-1 | TGCAGTGCGACGACAGGGGGGACGACAGATACGCAGTATTTT | CSATTGGTTDTQYF
NA | NA | TRBJ1-2 | TRBV7-6 | TGTGCCAGCAGCTTAGCGTTGGGTACCGACTACACCTTC | CASSLALGTDYTF
TRBD2 | many | TRBJ2-1 | TRBV4-3 | TGCGCCAGCAGCCAAGATTCGGGACTAGCTTACAATGAGCAGTTCTTC | CASSQDSGLAYNEQFF
NA | NA | TRBJ1-1 | TRBV20-1 | TGCAGTGCTAGAGACGGGGGGCACTGGAACACTGAAGCTTTCTTT | CSARDGGHWNTEAFF
NA | NA | TRBJ2-5 | TRBV19 | TGTGCCAGTAGTATCGGGGGACTCGACCAAGAGACCCAGTACTTC | CASSIGGLDQETQYF
TRBD1 | many | TRBJ1-1 | TRBV29-1 | TGCAGCGTTCGTCCAGGGGGCCGAACTGAAGCTTTCTTT | CSVRPGGRTEAFF
NA | many | TRBJ2-1 | TRBV5-1 | TGCGCCAGCAGGACCGACACCCCTACCTACAATGAGCAGTTCTTC | CASRTDTPTYNEQFF
NA | few | TRBJ2-7 | TRBV11-3 | TGTGCCAGCAGCCTAGTCGGGGCCGAGCAGTACTTC | CASSLVGAEQYF
TRBD1 | NA | TRBJ2-7 | TRBV14 | TGTGCCAGCAGCCTTCTAACCGGGACAGGGTACGAGCAGTACTTC | CASSLLTGTGYEQYF
TRBD2 | many | TRBJ2-7 | TRBV20-1 | TGCAGTGCTAGAGACGGGACTAGTCCCCTAGCCGAGCAGTACTTC | CSARDGTSPLAEQYF
NA | NA | TRBJ2-5 | TRBV14 | TGTGCCAGCAGCCAATTTTACCAAGAGACCCAGTACTTC | CASSQFYQETQYF
TRBD2 | many | TRBJ2-3 | TRBV7-3 | TGTGCCAGCAGCTCGGGACTAGCCGCGCAGTATTTT | CASSSGLAAQYF
NA | few | TRBJ2-3 | TRBV24-1 | TGTGCCACCAGTGATCCTACTAGAAACACAGATACGCAGTATTTT | CATSDPTRNTDTQYF
NA | many | TRBJ1-2 | TRBV6-1 | TGTGCCAGCGGAGCGCTGACAGGTCCCATATATGGCTACACCTTC | CASGALTGPIYGYTF
NA | many | TRBJ2-3 | TRBV29-1 | TGCAGCGTTGACTGGCGCGGCACAGATACGCAGTATTTT | CSVDWRGTDTQYF
TRBD1 | NA | TRBJ2-7 | TRBV6-1 | TGTGCCACCCATGCCGGGACAGGGGCCTCTCAGCAGTACTTC | CATHAGTGASQQYF
NA | few | TRBJ1-2 | TRBV6-2/TRBV6-3 | TGTGCCAGCAGTTACCGGACAGAATCGACGGGCTACACCTTC | CASSYRTESTGYTF
TRBD2 | few | TRBJ2-3 | TRBV12-3/TRBV12-4 | TGTGCCAGCACCCCCGGAAGCGGGGGGGTGTTGTCAGATACGCAGTATTTT | CASTPGSGGVLSDTQYF
NA | NA | TRBJ2-7 | TRBV7-2 | TGTGCCAGCAGCTTAGTTGGGTTCGGGGGCGAGCAGTACTTC | CASSLVGFGGEQYF
TRBD1 | many | TRBJ1-3 | TRBV4-1 | TGCGCCAGCAGCCAACTACCGACAGGGGTTGGAAACACCATATATTTT | CASSQLPTGVGNTIYF
NA | few | TRBJ2-3 | TRBV5-1 | TGCGCCAGCAGCCCCGGGAGTAGAGGGACAGATACGCAGTATTTT | CASSPGSRGTDTQYF
TRBD2 | many | TRBJ2-3 | TRBV12-3/TRBV12-4 | TGTGCCAGCAGTTTCAGGGCTAGCGGGGCCACAGATACGCAGTATTTT | CASSFRASGATDTQYF
NA | few | TRBJ1-2 | TRBV6-1 | TGTGCCAGCAGTGAAACCCAACGGGTTAATGGCTACACCTTC | CASSETQRVNGYTF
TRBD1 | few | TRBJ1-2 | TRBV4-2 | TGTGCCAGCAGCCAAGAGGGCACAGGGGCCTATGGCTACACCTTC | CASSQEGTGAYGYTF
NA | few | TRBJ1-4 | TRBV2 | TGTGCCAGCCAGCGTGGGCGGAGCTTGGAGGAAAAACTGTTTTTT | CASQRGRSLEEKLFF